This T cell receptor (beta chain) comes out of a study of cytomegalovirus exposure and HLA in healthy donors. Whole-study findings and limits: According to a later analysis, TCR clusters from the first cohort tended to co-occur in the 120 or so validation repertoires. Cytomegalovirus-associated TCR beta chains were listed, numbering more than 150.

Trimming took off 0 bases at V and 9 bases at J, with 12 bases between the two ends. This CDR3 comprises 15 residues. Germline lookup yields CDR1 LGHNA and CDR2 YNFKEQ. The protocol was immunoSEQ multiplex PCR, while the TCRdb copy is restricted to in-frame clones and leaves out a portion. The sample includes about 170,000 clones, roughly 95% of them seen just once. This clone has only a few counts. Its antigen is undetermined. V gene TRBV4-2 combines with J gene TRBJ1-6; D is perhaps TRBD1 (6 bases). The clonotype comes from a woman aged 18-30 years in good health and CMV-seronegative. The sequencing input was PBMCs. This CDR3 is CASSQEWSGVSPLHF. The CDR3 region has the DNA TGTGCCAGCAGCCAAGAGTGGTCAGGGGTTTCACCCCTCCACTTT.